The 21 T cell receptor beta chains below were found in one sample sequenced in a study of blood T cell repertoires in COVID-19. Repertoires were generated with immunoSEQ multiplex PCR, while TCRdb's copy carries only in-frame clones and drops some. In the table there are about 26,000 clones, almost 90% of which are singletons. The sequencing sample was made of peripheral blood. The receptors derive from a human donor in a cohort sampled during active COVID-19.

J is TRBJ1-1 and V is TRBV5-1; possible D gene TRBD1, 6 bases. This CDR3 is 14 amino acids long. Germline CDR1 SGHRS, CDR2 YFSETQ. Trimming stripped 2 bases from V and 3 bases from J, with 11 bases between. CDR3 bases: TGCGCCAGCAGCTTATCCCCAGGGGACACTGAAGCTTTCTTT. Translation gives CASSLSPGDTEAFF. The full variable domain, completed using reference TRBV5-1 and TRBJ1-1, is KAGVTQTPRYLIKTRGQQVTLSCSPISGHRSVSWYQQTPGQGLQFLFEYFSETQRNKGNFPGRFSGRQFSNSRSEMNVSTLELGDSALYLCASSLSPGDTEAFFGQGTRLTVV.

The chain uses TRBV28 and TRBJ2-4, with 7 bases that match TRBD1. V trimming: 6 bases; J trimming: 6 bases; junction bases outside the gene matches: 11. From germline, CDR1 is MDHEN and CDR2 SYDVKM. This CDR3 contains 15 residues. Here the CDR3 reads CASRRSGTERNIQYF. Here the CDR3 DNA reads TGTGCCAGCAGGCGTTCCGGGACAGAAAGAAACATTCAGTACTTC.

In its sample, this clone was seen once. The chain carries TRBV6-5 and TRBJ2-7; the match to TRBD1 covers 8 bases. In germline, CDR1 is MNHEY, CDR2 SVGAGI. The CDR3 spans 12 residues. The V and J ends lost 7 bases and 4 bases, in that order; junction bases with no gene match: 3. In DNA form, the CDR3 reads TGTGCCAGCACCGGACAGGGTTACGAGCAGTACTTC. Amino acid sequence: CASTGQGYEQYF.

V and J are TRBV12-3 or TRBV12-4 and TRBJ2-1; TRBD1 aligns across 8 bases. There are 13 residues in the CDR3. The V gene end was trimmed by 5 bases and the J gene end by 10 bases; junction bases not matched to a gene: 7. DNA of the CDR3: TGTGCCAGCAGTCCCAGGGGGCGAGGGGAGCAGTTCTTC. Its protein product is CASSPRGRGEQFF.

The genes are TRBV7-9 and TRBJ1-5; D gene ambiguous. CDR1 SEHNR and CDR2 FQNEAQ come from the germline V gene (reference sequence). The length of the CDR3 is 14 residues. V lost 0 bases to trimming and J lost 2 bases, with 5 bases between them. The CDR3 bases are TGTGCCAGCAGCTTAGCCGGGGGCAATCAGCCCCAGCATTTT. This codes for CASSLAGGNQPQHF. The full variable domain, rest sourced from reference TRBV7-9 and TRBJ1-5, is DTGVSQNPRHKITKRGQNVTFRCDPISEHNRLYWYRQTLGQGPEFLTYFQNEAQLEKSRLLSDRFSAERPKGSFSTLEIQRTEQGDSAMYLCASSLAGGNQPQHFGDGTRLSIL.

J is TRBJ2-2 and V is TRBV11-3; 8 positions match TRBD2. V shed 2 bases, J shed 4 bases, and the junction held 15 bases outside the gene matches. The CDR3 contains 19 residues. From germline, CDR1 is SGHNT and CDR2 YENEEA. This CDR3 is CASSLQLTLAGSFTGELFF. The CDR3 region has the DNA TGTGCCAGCAGCTTACAGCTAACCTTAGCGGGAAGCTTCACCGGGGAGCTGTTTTTT.

The chain is built from TRBV5-5 and TRBJ1-6; D not certain. The CDR3 contains 14 residues. Germline V gene lookup returns CDR1 SGHKS and CDR2 YYEKEE (reference sequence). Trimming took 0 bases from V and 8 from J, leaving 9 bases between them. The CDR3 coding sequence is TGTGCCAGCAGCTTGGGACAAATGCATTCACCCCTCCACTTT. It codes for CASSLGQMHSPLHF.

This clone was picked up a small number of times. The rearrangement uses TRBV2 and TRBJ1-2; D is unresolved. The CDR3 sequence is 12 residues long. Per germline, CDR1 SNHLY and CDR2 FYNNEI. Trimming removed 3 bases at V and 7 bases at J, with 9 bases between. This CDR3 is CASSDDKPGYTF. DNA for the CDR3: TGTGCCAGCAGTGACGACAAACCTGGCTACACCTTC.

The table lists this clone with a count of one. This sequence joins TRBV28 and TRBJ2-1; 7 bases line up with TRBD2. The germline V gene has CDR1 MDHEN and CDR2 SYDVKM. CDR3 length: 16 amino acids. J gave up 0 bases and V 6 bases, and 8 bases lay outside the gene matches. CDR3 loop: CASSQISSGSYNEQFF. CDR3 DNA sequence: TGTGCCAGCAGCCAAATTTCTAGCGGCTCCTACAATGAGCAGTTCTTC.

The V call is TRBV6-6, the J call TRBJ2-1; 14 bases are a match to TRBD2. Trimming removed 6 bases from V and 11 bases from J; junction bases left unmatched: 9. The CDR3 sequence is 15 residues long. CDR1 is MNHNY, CDR2 SVGAGI, per germline (reference sequence). This CDR3 is CASSSGLAGAGKQFF. As DNA, the CDR3 is TGTGCCAGCAGCTCGGGACTAGCGGGAGCAGGGAAGCAGTTCTTC.

Only one count was recorded for this clone. The J gene is TRBJ1-2, the V gene TRBV19, with 8 bases that match TRBD1. V was pared by 9 bases and J by 3 bases, with 3 bases of the junction left unmatched. Germline CDR1 reads LNHDA; CDR2 reads SQIVND (reference sequence). CDR3 length: 12 residues. DNA for the CDR3: TGTGCCAGCCGGGACAGGTACTATGGCTACACCTTC. Amino acid sequence: CASRDRYYGYTF.

The chain uses TRBV5-1 and TRBJ2-7; 7 bases agree with TRBD1. V trimming: 2 bases; J trimming: 3 bases; junction bases outside the gene matches: 8. This CDR3 is built from 15 residues. CDR1 SGHRS and CDR2 YFSETQ come from the germline V gene. CDR3 residues: CASSFGNRGSYEQYF. CDR3 nucleotide sequence: TGCGCCAGCAGCTTCGGGAACAGGGGAAGCTACGAGCAGTACTTC. Full variable domain (remainder filled in from reference TRBV5-1 and TRBJ2-7): KAGVTQTPRYLIKTRGQQVTLSCSPISGHRSVSWYQQTPGQGLQFLFEYFSETQRNKGNFPGRFSGRQFSNSRSEMNVSTLELGDSALYLCASSFGNRGSYEQYFGPGTRLTVT.

The chain links TRBV5-6 to TRBJ2-1; 7 bases line up with TRBD2. CDR1 is SGHDT, CDR2 YYEEEE, per germline. The CDR3 contains 16 residues. The J segment lost 4 bases and the V segment lost 4 bases, leaving 11 bases of the junction unmatched. The CDR3 is CASSGRVTDEYNEQFF. The CDR3 DNA is TGTGCCAGCAGCGGGAGGGTGACCGACGAATACAATGAGCAGTTCTTC.

The chain combines TRBV19 with TRBJ2-3; D is possibly TRBD1 (6 bases). This CDR3 region has 13 residues. V lost 4 bases, J lost 5 bases, and 10 bases lay in between. Germline-derived CDR1 and CDR2 are LNHDA and SQIVND (reference sequence). DNA of the CDR3: TGTGCCAGTAGTAACGCAGGGGTAGATACGCAGTATTTT. This encodes CASSNAGVDTQYF.

V usage is TRBV5-1 and J usage is TRBJ2-6; TRBD1 matches 7 bases. Per germline, CDR1 SGHRS and CDR2 YFSETQ. The junction had 13 bases not matched to a gene; V was cut back by 4 bases and J by 0 bases. CDR3 length: 19 residues. The CDR3 reads CASSRAKGAPHSGANVLTF. The CDR3 nucleotides read TGCGCCAGCAGCCGGGCCAAGGGGGCGCCCCACTCTGGGGCCAACGTCCTGACTTTC.

The chain has TRBV11-2 and TRBJ2-7; a weak D match, TRBD2 (6 bases). The CDR3 is 13 amino acids. Germline V gene data show CDR1 as SGHAT and CDR2 as FQNNGV. The V and J ends lost 3 bases and 3 bases respectively, with 9 bases between them. CDR3 amino acids: CASSFAGGYEQYF. CDR3 nucleotides: TGTGCCAGCAGCTTCGCCGGGGGCTACGAGCAGTACTTC.

CDR3 loop: CASRGTGGAQPQHF. The CDR3 DNA reads as TGTGCCAGCAGGGGTACAGGAGGGGCACAGCCCCAGCATTTT. V gene TRBV28 combines with J gene TRBJ1-5; tentatively, D is TRBD1 (5 bases). Germline lookup yields CDR1 MDHEN and CDR2 SYDVKM. The CDR3 length is 14 residues. Trimming pared 6 bases from V and 7 bases from J, leaving 16 bases between.

The rearrangement joins TRBV5-6 to TRBJ2-2; tentatively, D is TRBD1 (8 bases). The V end was cut by 1 base, the J end by 5 bases, with 15 bases between. Germline V CDR1 and CDR2: SGHDT, YYEEEE. The CDR3 consists of 16 residues. This chain's CDR3 is CASSLINRGGTGELFF. The CDR3 bases are TGTGCCAGCAGCTTGATCAACAGGGGGGGAACCGGGGAGCTGTTTTTT.

The chain carries TRBV21-1 and TRBJ1-1. TRBV21-1 is described as a pseudogene. The length of the CDR3 is 13 residues. Written as DNA, the CDR3 is TGTGCCAGCAGCATCGGGGGGGGCACTGAAGCTTTCTTT. This translates into CASSIGGGTEAFF.

The V and J genes are TRBV6-2 or TRBV6-3 and TRBJ2-5; 11 bases match TRBD2. CDR1 is MNHEY, CDR2 SVGEGT, per germline. This CDR3 has 17 residues. V shed 6 bases, J shed 0 bases, and the junction held 9 bases outside the gene matches. This CDR3 reads CASSPLAGGRYQETQYF. The CDR3 DNA reads TGTGCCAGCAGCCCCCTAGCGGGGGGCAGGTACCAAGAGACCCAGTACTTC.

This sequence joins TRBV20-1 and TRBJ1-2; 10 bases line up with TRBD1. CDR1 is DFQATT and CDR2 is SNEGSKA in the germline V gene (reference sequence). The junction had 5 bases not matched to a gene; V was cut back by 3 bases and J by 7 bases. The CDR3 has 13 residues. CDR3 in amino acids: CSASPGQGIGYTF. The CDR3 nucleotides read TGCAGTGCTAGTCCGGGACAGGGGATTGGCTACACCTTC.